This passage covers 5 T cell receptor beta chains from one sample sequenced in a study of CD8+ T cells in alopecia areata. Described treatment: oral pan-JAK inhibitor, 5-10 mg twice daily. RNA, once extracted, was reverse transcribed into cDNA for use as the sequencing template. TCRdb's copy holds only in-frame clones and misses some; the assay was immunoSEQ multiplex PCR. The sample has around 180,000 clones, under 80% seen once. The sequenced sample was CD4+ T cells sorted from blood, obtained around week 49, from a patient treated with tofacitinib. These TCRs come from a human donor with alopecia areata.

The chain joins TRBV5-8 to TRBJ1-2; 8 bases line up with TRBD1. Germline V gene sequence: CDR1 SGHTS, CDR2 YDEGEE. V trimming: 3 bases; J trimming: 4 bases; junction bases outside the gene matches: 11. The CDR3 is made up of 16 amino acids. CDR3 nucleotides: TGTGCCAGCAGCTACCTTGACAGGGGCTTGGGCTATGGCTACACCTTC. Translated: CASSYLDRGLGYGYTF.

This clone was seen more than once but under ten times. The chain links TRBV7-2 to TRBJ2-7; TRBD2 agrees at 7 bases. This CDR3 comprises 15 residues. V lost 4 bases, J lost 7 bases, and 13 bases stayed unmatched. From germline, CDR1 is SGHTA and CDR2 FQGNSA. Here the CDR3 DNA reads TGTGCCAGCAGCTATCGGTCTACGGGGGGTCAGGAGCAGTACTTC. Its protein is CASSYRSTGGQEQYF.

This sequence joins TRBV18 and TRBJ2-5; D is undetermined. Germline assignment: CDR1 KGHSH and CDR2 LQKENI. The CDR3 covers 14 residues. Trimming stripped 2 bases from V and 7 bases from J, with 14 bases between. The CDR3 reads CASSPMDPMRTQYF. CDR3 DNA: TGTGCCAGCTCACCAATGGACCCGATGAGGACCCAGTACTTC.

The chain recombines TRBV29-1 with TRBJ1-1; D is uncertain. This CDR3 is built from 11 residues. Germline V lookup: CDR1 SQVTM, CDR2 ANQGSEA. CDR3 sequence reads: CTGRVNTEAFF. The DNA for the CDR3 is TGCACCGGACGGGTGAACACTGAAGCTTTCTTT.

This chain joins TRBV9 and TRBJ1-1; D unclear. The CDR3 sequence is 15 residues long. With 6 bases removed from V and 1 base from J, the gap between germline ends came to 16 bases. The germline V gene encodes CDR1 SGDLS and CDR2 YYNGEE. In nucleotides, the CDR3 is TGTGCCAGCACCCTCAAAAAGGACGGGAACACTGAAGCTTTCTTT. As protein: CASTLKKDGNTEAFF.